Presented here are 28 T cell receptor beta chains from one specimen sequenced in a study of T cell repertoires in cytomegalovirus infection. TCRdb re-analysed the reads in MiXCR, keeping a single row per CDR3 protein. The data hold approximately 500,000 distinct CDR3 sequences, with around 30% observed a single time. Which antigens these TCRs recognize remains unknown. The sequenced sample was cultured PBMCs, obtained from culture after CMV antigen stimulation. These receptors all stem from a human donor in good health (CMV status not recorded). Some clones in this sample may be carry-over from other donors' samples.

Only one count was recorded for this clonotype. The chain uses TRBV25-1 and TRBJ1-5; D is possibly TRBD1 (6 bases). The V gene's germline CDR1 is MGHDK and CDR2 SYGVNS. V lost 4 bases and J lost 3, with 13 bases in between. CDR3 length: 15 amino acids. CDR3 in DNA: TGTGCCAGCAGTGGAGGGGGACGACTCAATCAGCCCCAGCATTTT. This sequence encodes CASSGGGRLNQPQHF.

As DNA, the CDR3 is TGTGCCAGCAGCCAGGACAGACTAAGTGCGTACGAGCAGTACTTC. It yields the protein CASSQDRLSAYEQYF. V gene TRBV6-1 combines with J gene TRBJ2-7; the D gene is possibly TRBD1 (6 bases). The germline V gene has CDR1 MNHNS and CDR2 SASEGT. Trimming removed 6 bases at V and 4 bases at J, with 19 bases between. There are 15 residues in the CDR3.

The CDR3 bases are TGCAGTGCTAGTGATGCGGGGGAGCAGTACTTC. Protein sequence: CSASDAGEQYF. This chain joins TRBV20-1 and TRBJ2-7; maybe TRBD2 (6 bases). The germline V and J ends were trimmed by 3 bases and 7 bases, with 10 bases remaining between them. Germline lookup yields CDR1 DFQATT and CDR2 SNEGSKA (reference sequence). The CDR3 length is 11 residues.

This clonotype has more than one count but fewer than ten. V usage is TRBV6-2 or TRBV6-3 and J usage is TRBJ2-7, with 13 bases that match TRBD2. Germline V CDR1 and CDR2: MNHEY, SVGEGT. J was trimmed by 3 bases and V by 8 bases; bases with no gene match: 7. This CDR3 spans 15 amino acids. The CDR3 is CASGTSGTNYYEQYV. The CDR3 DNA sequence: TGTGCCAGCGGGACTAGCGGGACGAATTACTACGAGCAGTACGTC.

V usage is TRBV6-2 or TRBV6-3 and J usage is TRBJ1-4; D uncertain. Per germline, CDR1 MNHEY and CDR2 SVGEGT. The CDR3 sequence is 13 residues long. Trimming removed 2 bases at V and 6 bases at J, with 7 bases between. DNA for the CDR3: TGTGCCAGCAGTTACGTGGTGGATGAAAAACTGTTTTTT. Amino acid sequence: CASSYVVDEKLFF.

The J gene is TRBJ1-1, the V gene TRBV2, with D unresolved. Trimming pared 5 bases from V and 0 bases from J, leaving 7 bases between. Germline V gene lookup returns CDR1 SNHLY and CDR2 FYNNEI. This CDR3 is 13 amino acids long. Here the CDR3 reads CASSNKVNTEAFF. DNA of the CDR3: TGTGCCAGCAGTAACAAAGTGAACACTGAAGCTTTCTTT.

With respect to this clonotype: One end of the junction is discordant with germline, which a read error may explain. The chain couples TRBV12-3 or TRBV12-4 to TRBJ1-2; tentative D call: TRBD1 (5 bases). There are 13 residues in the CDR3. In nucleotides, the CDR3 is TGTGCCAGCAGCTTAGGGGTCGCCTATGGCTACACCTTC. Protein: CASSLGVAYGYTF.

In its sample, this clonotype was seen a few times. This sequence joins TRBV6-1 and TRBJ2-1; no reliable D call. The CDR3 runs 14 residues. Trimming shortened V by 10 bases and J by 8 bases, and 21 bases separated the two germline ends. CDR1 and CDR2 from the germline V gene are MNHNS and SASEGT. The DNA for the CDR3 is TGTGCCACCGCTCAGCTGGGTAGTTACGATGAGCAGTTCTTC. Translated, it gives CATAQLGSYDEQFF.

This clonotype occurred a few times. The chain recombines TRBV12-3 or TRBV12-4 with TRBJ2-1; D unclear. The CDR3 has 12 residues. V was pared by 6 bases and J by 3 bases, with 6 bases between. DNA for the CDR3: TGTGCCAGCAGCCGCTACTACAATGAGCAGTTCTTC. It specifies CASSRYYNEQFF.

The chain employs TRBV12-3 or TRBV12-4 and TRBJ2-2; 13 bases are a match to TRBD2. This CDR3 comprises 15 residues. The ends lost 7 bases at V and 7 bases at J; junction bases unmatched: 6. As DNA, the CDR3 is TGTGCCAGCAAAGGACTAGCGGGGGAACTCGGGGAGCTGTTTTTT. Encoded protein: CASKGLAGELGELFF.

This clonotype was seen repeatedly, ten times or more. The chain links TRBV27 to TRBJ2-3, with D possibly matching TRBD1 (6 bases). Trimming removed 6 bases at V and 1 base at J, with 11 bases between. The V gene's germline CDR1 is MNHEY and CDR2 SMNVEV (reference sequence). The CDR3 is 14 amino acids. CDR3: CASRRRTGTDTQYF. CDR3 nucleotide sequence: TGTGCCAGCAGACGTCGGACAGGCACAGATACGCAGTATTTT.

A few counts support this clonotype. CDR3 sequence: CASSPKGQGPYGYTF. CDR3 nucleotides: TGTGCCAGCAGCCCTAAGGGGCAGGGTCCCTATGGCTACACCTTC. V and J are TRBV7-8 and TRBJ1-2; the D gene is possibly TRBD1 (5 bases). Germline values: CDR1 SGHVS, CDR2 FQNEAQ. Deletions cut 5 bases from V and 4 bases from J, with 17 bases between. The CDR3 has 15 amino acids.

J is TRBJ2-5 and V is TRBV7-2, with D tentatively TRBD1 (6 bases). The CDR3 covers 17 residues. Germline CDR1 SGHTA, CDR2 FQGNSA. Trimming took 1 base from V and 7 from J, leaving 22 bases between them. This CDR3 reads CASSLEVQDSIMGTQYF. CDR3 DNA sequence: TGTGCCAGCAGCTTAGAGGTACAGGACAGCATTATGGGGACCCAGTACTTC.

The chain carries TRBV11-2 and TRBJ2-7; D is unresolved. V was cut by 4 bases and J by 2 bases, with 12 bases left in between. This CDR3 comprises 14 residues. Per germline, CDR1 SGHAT and CDR2 FQNNGV. The chain's CDR3 is CASSYGRRAYEQYV. CDR3 coding DNA: TGTGCCAGCAGCTACGGGCGTCGCGCCTACGAGCAGTACGTC.

This chain joins TRBV7-2 and TRBJ2-4; 8 bases match TRBD1. V dropped 3 bases and J dropped 0; count of bases not matched to a gene: 7. This CDR3 is built from 17 residues. CDR1 SGHTA and CDR2 FQGNSA come from the germline V gene. This CDR3 is CASSFPRGPLAKNIQYF. The CDR3 bases are TGTGCCAGCAGCTTCCCCAGGGGGCCGCTAGCCAAAAACATTCAGTACTTC.

The rearrangement links TRBV7-2 to TRBJ1-5; D not resolved. The CDR3 sequence is 17 residues long. Germline V gene data show CDR1 as SGHTA and CDR2 as FQGNSA. Trimming shortened V by 5 bases and J by 0 bases, and 17 bases separated the two germline ends. CDR3 region: CASSRFRILNSNQPQHF. As DNA, the CDR3 is TGTGCCAGCAGCCGATTCCGAATCCTTAATAGCAATCAGCCCCAGCATTTT.

This chain uses TRBV24-1 with TRBJ1-2, with TRBD1 matching over 7 bases. The length of the CDR3 is 14 residues. From germline, CDR1 is KGHDR and CDR2 SFDVKD. Unmatched junction bases numbered 8, after V lost 3 bases and J lost 8 bases. The chain's CDR3 is CATSDQAGGGGYTF. DNA of the CDR3: TGTGCCACCAGTGATCAAGCAGGGGGTGGAGGCTACACCTTC.

This clonotype has a handful of counts. The chain is built from TRBV7-2 and TRBJ2-7, with 7 nucleotides matching TRBD1. Germline V lookup: CDR1 SGHTA, CDR2 FQGNSA. With 5 bases clipped from V and 4 bases from J, the junction kept 8 bases outside the gene matches. The CDR3 is 14 residues long. The CDR3 DNA reads TGTGCCAGCAGCGCACAGGGGAGTGGGTACGAGCAGTACTTC. It encodes CASSAQGSGYEQYF.

This chain connects TRBV18 to TRBJ1-2, with D possibly TRBD1 on 5 matching bases. The V gene's germline CDR1 is KGHSH and CDR2 LQKENI. Trimming shortened V by 3 bases and J by 4 bases, and 15 bases separated the two germline ends. The CDR3 has 15 amino acids. This CDR3 reads CASSPGRQIAYGYTF. The DNA for the CDR3 is TGTGCCAGCTCACCGGGGAGACAGATTGCCTATGGCTACACCTTC. Combining the CDR3 with reference TRBV18 and TRBJ1-2 gives the whole variable domain NAGVMQNPRHLVRRRGQEARLRCSPMKGHSHVYWYRQLPEEGLKFMVYLQKENIIDESGMPKERFSAEFPKEGPSILRIQQVVRGDSAAYFCASSPGRQIAYGYTFGSGTRLTVV.

This clonotype was counted between two and nine times. The chain couples TRBV12-3 or TRBV12-4 to TRBJ2-3, with 13 bases fitting TRBD2. The ends lost 4 bases at V and 6 bases at J; junction bases unmatched: 1. The CDR3 extends over 14 amino acids. The CDR3 sequence is CASSWTSGSDTQYF. The CDR3 DNA is TGTGCCAGCAGTTGGACTAGCGGGAGTGATACGCAGTATTTT.

This clonotype was detected only a few times. The V gene is TRBV7-3, the J gene TRBJ2-1, with 8 bases identical to TRBD2. Trimming removed 6 bases from V and 10 bases from J; junction bases left unmatched: 5. The V gene's germline CDR1 is SGHTA and CDR2 FQGTGA. The CDR3 extends over 12 amino acids. The CDR3 nucleotides are TGTGCCAGCAGTTTTAGCGGGATGGAGCAGTTCTTC. Protein sequence: CASSFSGMEQFF. Drawing the rest from reference TRBV7-3 and TRBJ2-1, the complete variable domain is GAGVSQTPSNKVTEKGKYVELRCDPISGHTALYWYRQSLGQGPEFLIYFQGTGAADDSGLPNDRFFAVRPEGSVSTLKIQRTERGDSAVYLCASSFSGMEQFFGPGTRLTVL.

This clonotype was recorded a few times. This chain uses TRBV20-1 with TRBJ1-5, with a possible D match to TRBD1 (5 bases). The germline V and J ends were trimmed by 2 bases and 4 bases, with 15 bases remaining between them. This CDR3 has 15 amino acids. CDR1 is DFQATT, CDR2 SNEGSKA, per germline (reference sequence). The CDR3 coding sequence is TGCAGTGCTAGATCCCCGTTGGGGCAGAATCAGCCCCAGCATTTT. It specifies CSARSPLGQNQPQHF.

V usage is TRBV30 and J usage is TRBJ1-4; a weak D match, TRBD1 (6 bases). The CDR3 runs 14 residues. CDR1 and CDR2 (germline): GTSNPN, SVGIG (reference sequence). V was cut by 0 bases and J by 5 bases, with 10 bases left in between. The CDR3 loop is CAWSVGGSNEKLFF. Written as DNA, the CDR3 is TGTGCCTGGAGTGTAGGGGGGTCGAATGAAAAACTGTTTTTT. The variable domain in full, with the rest retrieved from reference TRBV30 and TRBJ1-4, is SQTIHQWPATLVQPVGSPLSLECTVEGTSNPNLYWYRQAAGRGLQLLFYSVGIGQISSEVPQNLSASRPQDRQFILSSKKLLLSDSGFYLCAWSVGGSNEKLFFGSGTQLSVL.

CDR3: CASSEIGWQGNEQYV. The CDR3 DNA reads as TGTGCCAGCAGTGAAATCGGCTGGCAGGGGAACGAGCAGTACGTC. The V gene is TRBV6-1, the J gene TRBJ2-7; perhaps TRBD1 as D (6 bases). Germline-derived CDR1 and CDR2 are MNHNS and SASEGT. CDR3 size: 15 residues. V was trimmed by 2 bases and J by 5 bases, leaving 16 bases between them.

This clonotype was seen repeatedly, ten times or more. Sequence at one end of the junction differs from germline and may be a read error. This chain joins TRBV7-6 and TRBJ1-5; D is undetermined. The CDR3 sequence is 14 residues long. Germline assignment: CDR1 SGHVS and CDR2 FNYEAQ. CDR3 sequence: CASSLASSNQPQHF. The CDR3 bases are TGTGCCAGCAGCCTAGCTTCTAGCAATCAGCCCCAGCATTTT. Full variable domain (rest looked up from reference TRBV7-6 and TRBJ1-5): GAGVSQSPRYKVTKRGQDVALRCDPISGHVSLYWYRQALGQGPEFLTYFNYEAQQDKSGLPNDRFSAERPEGSISTLTIQRTEQRDSAMYRCASSLASSNQPQHFGDGTRLSIL.

This clonotype was counted between two and nine times. J is TRBJ2-1 and V is TRBV5-6; 16 positions match TRBD2. The length of the CDR3 is 17 residues. The ends lost 6 bases at V and 9 bases at J; junction bases unmatched: 12. The germline CDR1 and CDR2 sequences are SGHDT and YYEEEE. For the CDR3, the DNA is TGTGCCAGCACACGGAGACCGGGACTAGCGGGAGGGAGTGAGCAGTTCTTC. It translates to CASTRRPGLAGGSEQFF.

The CDR3: CSARDYRGGGHIQYF. The DNA of the CDR3 is TGCAGTGCTAGAGACTATCGGGGGGGAGGACACATTCAGTACTTC. The V gene is TRBV20-1, the J gene TRBJ2-4; 8 positions agree with TRBD2. This CDR3 is built from 15 residues. The germline CDR1 and CDR2 sequences are DFQATT and SNEGSKA (reference sequence). After removal of 0 bases from V and 8 bases from J, the junction contained 9 bases not matched to a gene.

CDR3: CASSLLGPAYTEAFF. In DNA, the CDR3 is TGTGCCAGCAGCCTACTAGGGCCAGCCTACACTGAAGCTTTCTTT. This sequence joins TRBV12-3 or TRBV12-4 and TRBJ1-1; no clear D gene. The CDR3 is 15 residues long. V was pared by 6 bases and J by 3 bases, with 17 bases between.